This T cell receptor (beta chain) stems from a study of cytomegalovirus exposure and HLA in healthy donors. Study-wide results and caveats: Most subjects' HLA-A and HLA-B alleles were reportedly predicted from TCR beta sequences.

Germline V gives CDR1 LGHNA, CDR2 YNFKEQ. V lost 4 bases to trimming and J lost 4 bases, with 8 bases between them. The CDR3 length is 13 residues. Vbeta (60) and Jbeta (13) primers were used in the PCR. Data came from immunoSEQ multiplex PCR; TCRdb stores just in-frame clones and leaves some out. Of roughly 100,000 clones listed, around 80% are singletons. This clone was counted a few times. What it binds is unknown. The chain recombines TRBV4-2 with TRBJ2-1, with D possibly being TRBD2 (5 bases). Sequenced: PBMCs. The sequence came from a man aged 25 to 45 in good health and CMV-seronegative. This chain's CDR3 is CASSPGGYNEQFF. DNA for the CDR3: TGTGCCAGCAGCCCGGGCGGGTACAATGAGCAGTTCTTC.